This is a list of T cell receptor beta chains from one sample in a study of OX40 agonist ivuxolimab in advanced cancers. Profiled with immunoSEQ multiplex PCR; TCRdb holds only in-frame clones, not every one. This table has approximately 120,000 clones, 85% to 95% appearing once. Sequencing used CD4+ or CD8+ T cells sorted from blood, obtained in a trial of the OX40 agonist ivuxolimab. The receptor set was obtained from an adult with an advanced solid tumor such as melanoma, head and neck, liver or kidney cancer. CDR3s include the opening cysteine and the closing phenylalanine or tryptophan. Fields, in order: V gene, D gene, J gene, CDR3 DNA, CDR3 protein. D genes are given only for firm matches.

>TRBV5-8|.|TRBJ1-6
TGTGCCAGCAGCAGGGACATTTTCTATAATTCACCCCTCCACTTT
CASSRDIFYNSPLHF
>TRBV27|.|TRBJ2-3
TGTGCCAGCAGTTTGTGGGGACCGCAGGGCGGGCGTAGCCCCAGCACAGATACGCAGTATTTT
CASSLWGPQGGRSPSTDTQYF
>TRBV5-6|TRBD2|TRBJ2-7
TGTGCCAGCAGCTTGAGCGGGACTAGCTACGAGCAGTACTTC
CASSLSGTSYEQYF
>TRBV7-3|.|TRBJ1-5
TGTGCCAGCAGCTGGGAGAGGGGCCAGCCCCAGCATTTT
CASSWERGQPQHF
>TRBV27|.|TRBJ1-4
TGTGCCAGCAGTTCGACCTCCCTAAGGGAAAAACTGTTTTTT
CASSSTSLREKLFF
>TRBV7-2|.|TRBJ1-1
TGTGCCAGCAGCACCGGAAGGTTAGGCACTGAAGCTTTCTTT
CASSTGRLGTEAFF
>TRBV5-8|.|TRBJ2-7
TGTGCCAGCAGCTTGGCCTTGGGGCAGGGCGGGCAGTACTTC
CASSLALGQGGQYF
>TRBV18|.|TRBJ1-1
TGTGCCAGCTCACCACGCGGGAGGGGGGACACTGAAGCTTTCTTT
CASSPRGRGDTEAFF
>TRBV4-1|TRBD2|TRBJ2-1
TGCGCCAGCAGGGGACTAGCGGGAGGGGGTACCTTTTGGAATGAGCAGTTCTTC
CASRGLAGGGTFWNEQFF
>TRBV27|.|TRBJ1-1
TGTGCCAGCAGTTTATCGCCTGGACGGATGAACACTGAAGCTTTCTTT
CASSLSPGRMNTEAFF
>TRBV11-2|.|TRBJ2-1
TGTGCCAGCACCCGGAGCGACAATGAGCAGTTCTTC
CASTRSDNEQFF
>TRBV28|.|TRBJ2-7
TGTGCCAGCAGTCGCCCGCCGGGACTCGCCTACGAGCAGTACTTC
CASSRPPGLAYEQYF